This TCR beta chain was retrieved from a study of naive CD8 T cells in extremely preterm neonates. Profiling relied on immunoSEQ multiplex PCR, and the TCRdb table lists in-frame clones only, not all of them. This sample has 20,000 to 30,000 clones, with approximately 90% found just once. A word on this clone: The antigen remains undetermined.

Regarding the study as a whole: Preterm neonate repertoires were significantly less rich by iChao1 than others. Compared with older groups, preterm CDR3s were shorter, with fewer N additions and less trimming.

Extremely preterm deliveries at 23-27 weeks of gestation provided the preterm samples. Trimming pared 0 bases from V and 2 bases from J, leaving 6 bases between. CDR1 and CDR2 (germline): WNHNN, SYGVQD (reference sequence). The CDR3 length is 14 residues. The source is a boy who was born preterm. V usage is TRBV10-1 and J usage is TRBJ2-3, with a possible D match to TRBD1 (6 bases). Sequences were obtained from naive CD8+ T cells from cord blood. The CDR3 DNA follows: TGCGCCAGCAGTGAGTCGGGACACACAGATACGCAGTATTTT. Encoded protein: CASSESGHTDTQYF.